The next 20 T cell receptor beta chains were all read from a single sample in a study of T-cell reconstitution after alpha-beta-depleted transplantation in children. Construction of the TCRbeta library involved unique molecular identifiers. TCRdb used MiXCR to reprocess the PCR reads, holding one entry per CDR3 protein. The sample contains about a million distinct CDR3 sequences, about 29% of which appear only once. Source: PBMCs, mostly from graft donor cells, taken 360 days after TCRalphabeta/CD19-depleted stem cell transplant. Receptors were obtained from a boy under two years old who had a stem cell transplant for SCID, so the T cells may come from the graft donor.

This clonotype was detected ten times or more. The chain combines TRBV6-5 with TRBJ2-7, with unresolved D. Trimming stripped 0 bases from V and 6 bases from J, with 3 bases between. The CDR3 is 11 residues long. CDR1 MNHEY and CDR2 SVGAGI come from the germline V gene. In DNA, the CDR3 is TGTGCCAGCAGTTACTCGAGCGAGCAGTACTTC. Translated, it gives CASSYSSEQYF.

This clonotype was recorded many times. The V gene is TRBV2, the J gene TRBJ2-7; D not certain. V was cut by 6 bases and J by 4 bases, with 4 bases left in between. The CDR3 is 10 amino acids. From germline, CDR1 is SNHLY and CDR2 FYNNEI. The CDR3 nucleotides read TGTGCCAGCAGGGGGTACGAGCAGTACTTC. This encodes CASRGYEQYF.

This clonotype has only a few counts. The V gene is TRBV7-9, the J gene TRBJ2-7; D is possibly TRBD1 or TRBD2 (5 bases each). The V end lost 2 bases, the J end lost 2 bases, and 19 bases lay between the germline ends. Germline V gene data show CDR1 as SEHNR and CDR2 as FQNEAQ (reference sequence). CDR3 size: 17 residues. CDR3 DNA: TGTGCCAGCAGCTTACCCCATCGAAGGGGACGAACCTACGAGCAGTACTTC. Translation: CASSLPHRRGRTYEQYF.

V is TRBV4-3 and J is TRBJ2-7; D is unresolved. The CDR3 length is 13 residues. The V end lost 1 base, the J end lost 1 base, and 5 bases lay between the germline ends. Germline CDR1 is LGHNA and CDR2 is YSLEER. CDR3 amino acids: CASSQGKSYEQYF. CDR3 sequence (DNA): TGCGCCAGCAGCCAAGGCAAATCCTACGAGCAGTACTTC.

The chain links TRBV19 to TRBJ2-1; the D gene is possibly TRBD1 (6 bases). V lost 4 bases and J lost 5, with 15 bases in between. Germline CDR1 is LNHDA and CDR2 is SQIVND (reference sequence). The CDR3 runs to 15 residues. CDR3 in DNA: TGTGCCAGTAGTAAGGAAGGGACACGTAACAATGAGCAGTTCTTC. Residues: CASSKEGTRNNEQFF.

This clonotype has more than one count but fewer than ten. This chain uses TRBV28 with TRBJ2-7; tentative D call: TRBD2 (5 bases). Germline V gene data show CDR1 as MDHEN and CDR2 as SYDVKM. V was cut by 10 bases and J by 3 bases, with 13 bases left in between. This CDR3 contains 12 residues. CDR3 protein: CATDRENYEQYF. CDR3 nucleotide sequence: TGTGCCACCGACCGGGAAAACTACGAGCAGTACTTC.

The chain employs TRBV5-1 and TRBJ1-1; perhaps TRBD1 as D (6 bases). The CDR3 has 14 residues. Trimming removed 2 bases from V and 4 bases from J, with 12 bases in between. The germline gives CDR1 SGHRS, CDR2 YFSETQ. The CDR3 coding sequence is TGCGCCAGCAGCTTACAGGGTTATAGCACTGAAGCTTTCTTT. This gives the protein CASSLQGYSTEAFF. Based on the CDR3 plus reference TRBV5-1 and TRBJ1-1, the full variable domain is KAGVTQTPRYLIKTRGQQVTLSCSPISGHRSVSWYQQTPGQGLQFLFEYFSETQRNKGNFPGRFSGRQFSNSRSEMNVSTLELGDSALYLCASSLQGYSTEAFFGQGTRLTVV.

The chain employs TRBV12-3 or TRBV12-4 and TRBJ2-4; D possibly uses TRBD1 or TRBD2 (5 bases each). V gave up 1 base and J gave up 8 bases, with 12 bases separating them. This CDR3 is 14 amino acids long. The chain's CDR3 is CASSLVSGRDIQYF. Here the CDR3 DNA reads TGTGCCAGCAGTTTAGTTTCGGGGCGGGACATTCAGTACTTC.

This chain connects TRBV3-1 to TRBJ2-1, with 12 bases aligning to TRBD2. This CDR3 is built from 16 residues. The germline gives CDR1 LGHDT, CDR2 YNNKEL (reference sequence). V was pared by 2 bases and J by 9 bases, with 8 bases of the junction left unmatched. CDR3 sequence: CASSQFPSGGAGEQFF. DNA of the CDR3: TGTGCCAGCAGCCAATTTCCTAGCGGGGGGGCTGGTGAGCAGTTCTTC.

This chain links TRBV4-3 with TRBJ2-1; a weak D match, TRBD2 (6 bases). Deletions cut 0 bases from V and 7 bases from J, with 16 bases between. Germline CDR1 and CDR2: LGHNA and YSLEER. The CDR3 is made up of 16 amino acids. CDR3 in DNA: TGCGCCAGCAGCCAAGACATCCGGGACTTTGTTAATGAGCAGTTCTTC. Translation: CASSQDIRDFVNEQFF.

In its sample, this clonotype was seen a few times. The V and J genes are TRBV12-3 or TRBV12-4 and TRBJ2-5; no definite D call. This CDR3 is 14 amino acids long. V dropped 4 bases and J dropped 3 bases, with 12 bases sitting between them. CDR3 in DNA: TGTGCCAGCAGTTCCCCCGGGCTTGAAGAGACCCAGTACTTC. Translated, it gives CASSSPGLEETQYF.

This chain links TRBV7-2 with TRBJ1-4; TRBD1 matches 7 bases. Trimming took 4 bases from V and 8 from J; bases not matched to a gene: 4. Germline CDR1 is SGHTA and CDR2 is FQGNSA. CDR3 size: 13 residues. The CDR3 loop is CASSSTGLEKLFF. CDR3 bases: TGTGCCAGCAGCTCGACAGGGTTGGAAAAACTGTTTTTT.

The chain recombines TRBV6-2 or TRBV6-3 with TRBJ2-5; 7 nucleotides align to TRBD2. CDR3 length: 16 residues. The trim removed 2 bases at V and 1 base at J, leaving 7 bases unmatched. Germline V gene sequence: CDR1 MNHEY, CDR2 SVGEGT. The CDR3 sequence is CASSYAGVGVQETQYF. CDR3 DNA sequence: TGTGCCAGCAGTTACGCGGGGGTGGGGGTCCAAGAGACCCAGTACTTC.

This chain links TRBV7-9 with TRBJ1-2; tentative D call: TRBD1 (5 bases). Trimming stripped 11 bases from V and 7 bases from J, with 14 bases between. CDR1 and CDR2 (germline): SEHNR, FQNEAQ (reference sequence). The CDR3 has 11 amino acids. This CDR3 reads CAGGTYFGYTF. CDR3 sequence (DNA): TGTGCCGGCGGGACGTACTTTGGCTACACCTTC.

The chain uses TRBV7-2 and TRBJ2-7; perhaps TRBD1 as D (6 bases). V dropped 3 bases and J dropped 2 bases, with 17 bases sitting between them. The CDR3 is 16 residues long. CDR1 SGHTA and CDR2 FQGNSA come from the germline V gene. As DNA, the CDR3 is TGTGCCAGCAGCTTTAACGGACAGCTCACCACCTACGAGCAGTACTTC. It encodes CASSFNGQLTTYEQYF.

In this sample, this clonotype turned up many times. The V and J genes are TRBV20-1 and TRBJ2-7, with TRBD1 as a possible D gene (5 bases). CDR1 is DFQATT, CDR2 SNEGSKA, per germline (reference sequence). The CDR3 totals 14 residues. V was shortened by 3 bases and J by 3 bases, with 15 bases between the two germline ends. CDR3 sequence (DNA): TGCAGTGCTAGGTCGGCGCAGGGCCGCTACGAGCAGTACTTC. It is translated as CSARSAQGRYEQYF.

The chain is built from TRBV7-2 and TRBJ1-1, with D possibly matching TRBD1 (5 bases). This CDR3 is built from 11 residues. CDR1 and CDR2 from the germline V gene are SGHTA and FQGNSA. The germline V and J ends were trimmed by 2 bases and 11 bases, with 9 bases remaining between them. Here the CDR3 DNA reads TGTGCCAGCAGCTTACAGGGACCGGCTTTCTTT. Its protein product is CASSLQGPAFF.

This clonotype was seen a handful of times. The rearrangement links TRBV6-1 to TRBJ1-1, with D possibly TRBD1 on 5 matching bases. Trimming left V 8 bases short and J 8 bases short, with 24 bases between. Germline loops: CDR1 MNHNS, CDR2 SASEGT. CDR3 length: 15 residues. The CDR3 nucleotides are TGTGCCAGCTCCCCTCGGGTAGGGGTGGAAAGAGAAGCTTTCTTT. The encoded protein is CASSPRVGVEREAFF.

This clonotype was counted between two and nine times. The gene calls are TRBV7-3 and TRBJ2-3; a possible D gene is TRBD2 (6 bases). The CDR3 loop spans 15 amino acids. Germline V gene lookup returns CDR1 SGHTA and CDR2 FQGTGA. V lost 1 base and J 3 bases, leaving 11 bases between the germline ends. The CDR3 nucleotides are TGTGCCAGCAGCTTAAGCGGGGTCCCGACAGATACGCAGTATTTT. Its translation: CASSLSGVPTDTQYF.

This clonotype was counted between two and nine times. The rearrangement uses TRBV7-9 and TRBJ1-4; D is ambiguous. Trimming shortened V by 4 bases and J by 0 bases, and 12 bases separated the two germline ends. CDR1 and CDR2 from the germline V gene are SEHNR and FQNEAQ (reference sequence). This CDR3 spans 16 amino acids. The CDR3 nucleotides read TGTGCCAGCAGCTGGCTTAACCCCGCAACTAATGAAAAACTGTTTTTT. Protein sequence: CASSWLNPATNEKLFF.